What follows are 25 T cell receptor beta chains derived from one specimen sequenced in a study of vaccination effects on CD4 cells after COVID-19. Antigen-specific CD4+ T cells were expanded with viral peptide pools in the ViraFEST assay before sequencing. At the end of approximately 10 days of culture, CD4+ T cells were isolated. The vaccine recipients had no prior SARS-CoV-2 infection, with negative nucleocapsid antibodies. These TCRs' antigens remain unknown. Sequenced by immunoSEQ multiplex PCR; TCRdb stores in-frame clones only, minus some. This table has fewer than 65,000 clones, roughly 80% appearing once. The starting material was CD4+ T cells from PBMCs cultured with HCoV-OC43 spike peptides, obtained before COVID-19 vaccination. Stated subset: HCoV-OC43 spike overlapping peptide pool stimulation. The source is a human donor who received a COVID-19 vaccine.

The gene calls are TRBV27 and TRBJ2-3; TRBD2 is a possible D gene (5 bases). The CDR3 length is 17 residues. The germline V gene encodes CDR1 MNHEY and CDR2 SMNVEV (reference sequence). Deletions cut 5 bases from V and 4 bases from J, with 22 bases between. DNA of the CDR3: TGTGCCAGCAGTCCCCTTATAAGTCGGCTGGAGGCAGATACGCAGTATTTT. Encoded protein: CASSPLISRLEADTQYF.

The count of this clone is one. V is TRBV9 and J is TRBJ1-2; 10 bases align to TRBD1. Trimming at V came to 2 bases and at J to 8 bases, leaving 18 bases not matched to a gene. The germline V gene has CDR1 SGDLS and CDR2 YYNGEE. The length of the CDR3 is 18 residues. Written as DNA, the CDR3 is TGTGCCAGCAGCGTCACCCCAGGGGGACAGGGGAAAAGTTACGGCTACACCTTC. As protein: CASSVTPGGQGKSYGYTF.

The chain links TRBV6-6 to TRBJ2-2; 7 nucleotides match TRBD1. CDR3 length: 15 residues. Per germline, CDR1 MNHNY and CDR2 SVGAGI (reference sequence). The ends lost 7 bases at V and 5 bases at J; junction bases unmatched: 10. The CDR3 loop reads CASTPTGTQTGELFF. The CDR3 region has the DNA TGTGCCAGCACTCCGACAGGGACGCAGACCGGGGAGCTGTTTTTT.

The genes are TRBV7-3 and TRBJ2-3; TRBD1 might be the D (5 bases). V shed 5 bases and J shed 2 bases, with 20 bases lying between them. The CDR3 consists of 17 residues. Per germline, CDR1 SGHTA and CDR2 FQGTGA. The CDR3 sequence is CASSAFGSQGPTDTQYF. The CDR3 DNA is TGTGCCAGCAGCGCTTTTGGTTCTCAGGGTCCCACAGATACGCAGTATTTT. Based on the CDR3 plus reference TRBV7-3 and TRBJ2-3, the full variable domain is GAGVSQTPSNKVTEKGKYVELRCDPISGHTALYWYRQSLGQGPEFLIYFQGTGAADDSGLPNDRFFAVRPEGSVSTLKIQRTERGDSAVYLCASSAFGSQGPTDTQYFGPGTRLTVL.

This chain connects TRBV7-3 to TRBJ1-1; D not resolved. CDR1 and CDR2 (germline): SGHTA, FQGTGA. Trimming stripped 0 bases from V and 5 bases from J, with 7 bases between. The CDR3 sequence is 13 residues long. CDR3 protein: CASSLTQDTEAFF. The CDR3 DNA reads as TGTGCCAGCAGCTTAACGCAGGATACTGAAGCTTTCTTT. The full variable domain, completed using reference TRBV7-3 and TRBJ1-1, is GAGVSQTPSNKVTEKGKYVELRCDPISGHTALYWYRQSLGQGPEFLIYFQGTGAADDSGLPNDRFFAVRPEGSVSTLKIQRTERGDSAVYLCASSLTQDTEAFFGQGTRLTVV.

The chain has TRBV6-5 and TRBJ1-5, with D possibly TRBD1 on 5 matching bases. CDR1 and CDR2 from the germline V gene are MNHEY and SVGAGI. CDR3 length: 14 residues. Between the trimmed V and J ends, which lost 6 bases and 5 bases, there was a span of 14 bases. CDR3 nucleotide sequence: TGTGCCAGCAGATCGGGACGCCTAGATCAGCCCCAGCATTTT. This gives the protein CASRSGRLDQPQHF.

The chain joins TRBV5-4 to TRBJ1-6; a weak D match, TRBD1 (5 bases). Between the trimmed V and J ends, which lost 3 bases and 10 bases, there was a span of 17 bases. Germline V gives CDR1 SGHNT, CDR2 YYREEE (reference sequence). CDR3 size: 15 residues. CDR3 amino acids: CASSSPLQVGSPLHF. CDR3 DNA: TGTGCCAGCAGCTCCCCCCTACAGGTCGGATCACCCCTCCACTTT.

V is TRBV5-1 and J is TRBJ2-5; TRBD2 agrees at 11 bases. This CDR3 has 18 amino acids. CDR1 SGHRS and CDR2 YFSETQ come from the germline V gene. The trim removed 2 bases at V and 2 bases at J, leaving 11 bases unmatched. In DNA form, the CDR3 reads TGCGCCAGCAGCTTTGACACTAGCGGGGGCCGAGTACAAGAGACCCAGTACTTC. Protein product: CASSFDTSGGRVQETQYF.

V and J are TRBV7-3 and TRBJ2-1, with D possibly being TRBD2 (5 bases). Germline V gives CDR1 SGHTA, CDR2 FQGTGA. CDR3 length: 15 amino acids. V lost 1 base and J lost 2, with 9 bases in between. CDR3 in amino acids: CASSLKGGPYNEQFF. CDR3 DNA: TGTGCCAGCAGCTTAAAAGGCGGGCCCTACAATGAGCAGTTCTTC.

This sequence joins TRBV2 and TRBJ1-2; D not certain. The CDR3 is 8 residues long. V gave up 6 bases and J gave up 8 bases, with 1 base separating them. Germline V gives CDR1 SNHLY, CDR2 FYNNEI. The CDR3 DNA is TGTGCCAGCAGCGGCTACACCTTC. Translating it yields CASSGYTF.

In DNA, the CDR3 is TGTGCCAGCAGCTTGGGACAGGGAGCCTACAATGAGCAGTTCTTC. Protein sequence: CASSLGQGAYNEQFF. This chain connects TRBV5-4 to TRBJ2-1; 7 bases match TRBD1. Germline lookup yields CDR1 SGHNT and CDR2 YYREEE (reference sequence). This CDR3 comprises 15 residues. V shed 0 bases and J 2 bases; nucleotides not matched to a gene: 2.

In this sample, this clone turned up a few times. This chain uses TRBV18 with TRBJ2-7, with unresolved D. Trimming took 2 bases from V and 5 from J, leaving 7 bases between them. The CDR3 covers 12 residues. The V gene's germline CDR1 is KGHSH and CDR2 LQKENI. CDR3 region: CASSPGVNEQYV. The CDR3 DNA reads TGTGCCAGCTCACCAGGGGTGAACGAGCAGTACGTC.

The rearrangement links TRBV5-1 to TRBJ1-6; a weak D match, TRBD1 (5 bases). The CDR3 spans 15 residues. CDR1 and CDR2 (germline): SGHRS, YFSETQ. The V end was cut by 0 bases, the J end by 5 bases, with 9 bases between. CDR3 loop: CASSLGGGDNSPLHF. In DNA, the CDR3 is TGCGCCAGCAGCTTGGGTGGGGGGGATAATTCACCCCTCCACTTT.

V and J are TRBV5-6 and TRBJ2-1; 10 nucleotides line up with TRBD2. The V gene end was trimmed by 3 bases and the J gene end by 7 bases; junction bases not matched to a gene: 7. The CDR3 runs 15 residues. From germline, CDR1 is SGHDT and CDR2 YYEEEE. The CDR3 spells CASSYVGLAENEQFF. CDR3 coding DNA: TGTGCCAGCAGCTACGTCGGACTAGCGGAGAATGAGCAGTTCTTC.

This clone has only one observation. V gene TRBV6-5 combines with J gene TRBJ1-2; D is uncertain. Per germline, CDR1 MNHEY and CDR2 SVGAGI. The CDR3 loop spans 10 amino acids. V lost 6 bases and J 5 bases, leaving 4 bases between the germline ends. In DNA form, the CDR3 reads TGTGCCAGCAGCACGTATGGCTACACCTTC. It specifies CASSTYGYTF.

The chain has TRBV3-1 (or the pseudogene TRBV3-2) and TRBJ2-6; D not resolved. Looked up from germline, CDR1 is LGHDT and CDR2 is YNNKEL (reference sequence). With 1 base removed from V and 0 bases from J, the gap between germline ends came to 7 bases. The CDR3 totals 16 residues. Here the CDR3 DNA reads TGTGCCAGCAGCCAAGGGCCGAACTCTGGGGCCAACGTCCTGACTTTC. Its translation: CASSQGPNSGANVLTF.

J is TRBJ1-1 and V is TRBV12-3 or TRBV12-4; tentatively, D is TRBD1 (6 bases). The ends were cut back, 7 bases at V and 1 base at J, with 10 bases in the middle. The CDR3 spans 13 residues. The DNA of the CDR3 is TGTGCCAGCACTCCGGACAGGAACACTGAAGCTTTCTTT. Translating it yields CASTPDRNTEAFF.

The V and J genes are TRBV5-6 and TRBJ1-4; possible D gene TRBD1, 5 bases. Trimming stripped 7 bases from V and 0 bases from J, with 16 bases between. The germline CDR1 and CDR2 sequences are SGHDT and YYEEEE. CDR3 size: 16 residues. The CDR3: CASWLWGDATNEKLFF. The CDR3 bases are TGTGCCAGCTGGCTTTGGGGGGATGCAACTAATGAAAAACTGTTTTTT.

The rearrangement links TRBV11-2 to TRBJ2-1; the D gene could be TRBD1 or TRBD2 (6 bases each). V shed 5 bases and J shed 5 bases, with 13 bases lying between them. The CDR3 is 14 amino acids. CDR1 and CDR2 from the germline V gene are SGHAT and FQNNGV. Here the CDR3 reads CASSERGTDNEQFF. The CDR3 coding sequence is TGTGCCAGCAGCGAGAGGGGGACTGACAATGAGCAGTTCTTC.

The V and J genes are TRBV10-1 and TRBJ2-5; TRBD1 aligns across 10 bases. CDR3 length: 16 residues. CDR1 and CDR2 (germline): WNHNN, SYGVQD (reference sequence). The V segment lost 3 bases and the J segment 3 bases; nucleotides outside the gene matches: 7. CDR3 loop: CASSDQPGTGEETQYF. CDR3 DNA: TGCGCCAGCAGTGATCAGCCCGGGACAGGGGAAGAGACCCAGTACTTC.

V gene TRBV19 combines with J gene TRBJ2-1, with D maybe TRBD2 (7 bases). CDR1 is LNHDA and CDR2 is SQIVND in the germline V gene (reference sequence). This CDR3 spans 14 amino acids. The V end lost 7 bases, the J end lost 7 bases, and 17 bases lay between the germline ends. CDR3 sequence: CASKGGLSVNEQFF. The CDR3 DNA sequence: TGTGCCAGTAAGGGGGGGCTGTCGGTAAATGAGCAGTTCTTC.

The CDR3 DNA reads as TGTGCCAGCTCACCAGGGACGGCGGGAGGAAACACCATATATTTT. As protein: CASSPGTAGGNTIYF. This chain uses TRBV18 with TRBJ1-3, with D perhaps TRBD1 (5 bases). Germline assignment: CDR1 KGHSH and CDR2 LQKENI. Between the trimmed V and J ends, which lost 2 bases and 4 bases, there was a span of 12 bases. The CDR3 spans 15 residues.

This clone was counted between two and nine times. This chain uses TRBV6-6 with TRBJ2-7; TRBD1 might be the D (6 bases). V lost 0 bases and J 6 bases, leaving 12 bases between the germline ends. The CDR3 sequence is 14 residues long. The V gene's germline CDR1 is MNHNY and CDR2 SVGAGI (reference sequence). For the CDR3, the DNA is TGTGCCAGCAGTTACTCTGCAGGGGCTTCCGAGCAGTACGTC. It is translated as CASSYSAGASEQYV.

The chain carries TRBV6-5 and TRBJ2-1; 7 bases map to TRBD2. The J segment lost 1 base and the V segment lost 8 bases, leaving 8 bases of the junction unmatched. Germline V gene data show CDR1 as MNHEY and CDR2 as SVGAGI. This CDR3 spans 15 amino acids. The CDR3 bases are TGTGCCAGCCGGGCGGGCGGGGGTTCCTACAATGAGCAGTTCTTC. It codes for CASRAGGGSYNEQFF.

The V and J genes are TRBV3-1 (or the pseudogene TRBV3-2) and TRBJ1-2; D unresolved. The CDR3 has 13 amino acids. The germline V gene encodes CDR1 LGHDT and CDR2 YNNKEL (reference sequence). Trimming pared 4 bases from V and 5 bases from J, leaving 11 bases between. The CDR3 spells CASSPYNTYGYTF. In DNA, the CDR3 is TGTGCCAGCAGCCCTTACAACACATATGGCTACACCTTC.